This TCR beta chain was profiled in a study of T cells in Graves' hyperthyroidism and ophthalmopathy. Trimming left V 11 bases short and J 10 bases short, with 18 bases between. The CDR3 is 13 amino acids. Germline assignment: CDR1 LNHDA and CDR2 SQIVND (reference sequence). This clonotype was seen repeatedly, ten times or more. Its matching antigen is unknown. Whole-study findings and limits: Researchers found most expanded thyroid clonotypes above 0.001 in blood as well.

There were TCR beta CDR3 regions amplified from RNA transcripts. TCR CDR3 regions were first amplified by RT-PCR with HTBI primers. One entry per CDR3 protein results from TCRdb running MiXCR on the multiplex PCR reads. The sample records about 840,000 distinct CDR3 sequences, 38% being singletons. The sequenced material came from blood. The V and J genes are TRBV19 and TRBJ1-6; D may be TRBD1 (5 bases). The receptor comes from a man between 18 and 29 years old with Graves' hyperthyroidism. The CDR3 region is CAATAGLGSPLHF. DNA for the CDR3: TGTGCCGCGACGGCAGGGTTAGGGTCACCCCTCCACTTT.